This T cell receptor (beta chain) is drawn from a study of early T cells in non-severe SARS-CoV-2 infection (dated by TCRdb to about 2021). Some background on the complete study: Because TCR sequencing was done on bulk RNA from unsorted whole blood, the alpha and beta chains could not be paired.

This was a case-control study nested in a cohort of healthcare workers in London, UK, who had nasopharyngeal swab PCR tests and blood samples taken every week. Between 23 and 31 March 2020, the week of the UK lockdown, healthcare workers were enrolled and then followed up weekly for as long as 16 weeks. The germline V gene yields KGHSH for CDR1 and LQKENI for CDR2. The junction shows trimming of 4 bases on V and 8 bases on J, and the gene matches do not reach 10 bases of it. The CDR3 covers 14 residues, taking in both the cysteine and the phenylalanine. This entry keeps only the CDR3 DNA: 42 bases, framed from base 1. This clonotype showed up many times. No cognate antigen has been identified for it. There are no base qualities to consult, and no much larger clone falls within one base. Library creation used 5' RACE. Instrument used: NextSeq 500. Unique molecular identifiers were attached to individual cDNA molecules in the TCR library protocol so that sequencing error and PCR bias could be corrected. Sequencing covered both TCR alpha and beta chains, and within each sample the abundances of alpha and beta sequences were tightly co-correlated. The paper's processing steps were these. Decombinator V4 was used to annotate the V gene, J gene and CDR3 of the TCR sequences. Expanded TCRs were defined as changing significantly between any two time points under a Poisson model with p below 0.0001. TCR abundances were normalised to the total number of TCRs sequenced per sample and expressed as counts per million. TRAV1-2 paired with TRAJ12, TRAJ20 or TRAJ33 defined MAIT TCRs, while TRAV10 paired with TRAJ18 defined iNKT TCRs. VDJdb, accessed 1 November 2021, was searched for CMV, EBV and SARS-CoV-2 annotated TCRs, excluding TCRs annotated for multiple antigens. TCRdb ran its own pipeline on the public reads, namely fastp trimming at Q25 and MiXCR clone calling, and kept in-frame beta chains. Every distinct CDR3 protein forms one entry, paired with its most common genes and DNA. These V and J calls originate from TCRdb's pipeline instead of the authors' own analysis. The sample table contains 40,000 to 55,000 distinct CDR3 sequences; only one count was recorded for roughly 7.7% of them. Of the sample, 5% to 6.5% falls within the top ten clones.

Broader findings and caveats from the paper: VDJdb matching was skewed toward anti-spike CD8 responses and likely underestimated virus-specific expansions by missing private and CD4 specificities.

The source of this sequence is an adult who was a healthcare worker with PCR-confirmed SARS-CoV-2 infection or an uninfected control (not recorded which). Sequencing was carried out using whole blood. This sequence uses TRBV18 and TRBJ1-2; the junction holds 7 bases that match TRBD1. The CDR3 reads as follows: CASSLTTGAQGYTF. The DNA sequence follows: TGTGCCAGCTCACTCACAACAGGGGCGCAGGGCTACACCTTC.